This TCR beta chain is from a study of long-term antiretroviral therapy in people with HIV. Regarding the study as a whole: Diversity measured after ART increased yet remained under transplant donor controls. CDR3 length ranges were narrower in HIV repertoires than in controls. ART adherence, viral resistance and therapy changes went unrecorded. Clones that had undergone expansion before ART prevailed in the repertoire throughout all time points.

A remark on this clone: No antigen is known for it.

Assay version v3.0 of immunoSEQ was used, and it was run at survey level. The assay was immunoSEQ multiplex PCR, and TCRdb's table has in-frame clones only and misses some. The sample shows tens of thousands of clones, less than 85% of them seen only once. The material was unsorted PBMCs, obtained 0.5 years before starting antiretroviral therapy. The TCR sequence derives from a man between 40 and 49 years old with HIV.

CDR3 sequence reads: CASALDPGGNQPQHF. DNA of the CDR3: TGTGCTAGTGCCCTGGACCCTGGAGGCAATCAGCCCCAGCATTTT. The V and J genes are TRBV12-5 and TRBJ1-5; D is unresolved. CDR1 and CDR2 (germline): LGHNT, FRNRAP. V dropped 7 bases and J dropped 2 bases, with 15 bases sitting between them. The CDR3 covers 15 residues.